This TCR beta chain was captured by sequencing in a study of OX40 agonist ivuxolimab in advanced cancers. Study-level background: Across the patients, intravenous ivuxolimab was delivered every 2 weeks at 0.01 to 10 mg/kg. Subjects had a mean age of about 57 years, with a range of 23 to 79; about 83% were male. Partial responses were recorded for three patients, including one with hepatocellular carcinoma and two with cutaneous melanoma.

Trimming cost V 5 bases and J 4 bases; bases outside gene matches: 23. CDR3 size: 20 residues. The germline V gene has CDR1 LNHDA and CDR2 SQIVND (reference sequence). Study conclusions and caveats: With doses of 0.1 to 3.0 mg/kg, CD4+ and CD8+ blood T cells had undergone clonal expansion by week 6.

Measured with immunoSEQ multiplex PCR; TCRdb has only the in-frame clones, and not every one. Of fewer than 95,000 clones in the sample, 84% were seen once. On this clone itself: Its antigen is not known.

The specimen was CD4+ or CD8+ T cells sorted from blood, collected in a trial of the OX40 agonist ivuxolimab. The sequence came from an adult with an advanced solid tumor such as melanoma, head and neck, liver or kidney cancer. The chain carries TRBV19 and TRBJ1-2; TRBD1 aligns across 9 bases. Here the CDR3 DNA reads TGTGCCAGTAGTTCCCCCCTTTCCGGGACAGGGCCTTTCTCGGGCTATGGCTACACCTTC. Translation gives CASSSPLSGTGPFSGYGYTF.